The entry that follows covers one TCR beta chain sequence. The antigen is unknown. The record originates from a study of T-cell memory formation after mild COVID-19. The study, taken as a whole, reports: Shrinking CD4+ clones resided mostly in CM and EM, and CD8+ ones in EMRA. There was no confirmation that second-wave clones peaking on day 37 were SARS-CoV-2 specific.

With constant-segment primers, 5'RACE yielded cDNA libraries of TCR alpha and TCR beta that carried sample barcodes and UMIs. One entry per CDR3 protein, called by TCRdb with MiXCR from the 5' RACE reads. The sample has roughly 100,000 distinct CDR3 sequences, over 12% seen once. V lost 4 bases to trimming and J lost 2 bases; unmatched junction nucleotides: 3. This CDR3 region has 15 residues. From germline, CDR1 is MGHRA and CDR2 YSYEKL. The sequenced sample consisted of PBMCs or a T cell subset sorted from them (not recorded which). The TCR was taken from a man aged 18-30 years who had mild COVID-19 (a few samples of this study predate the infection). Cell type and time point are not known. The chain is built from TRBV4-1 and TRBJ2-3; 10 bases line up with TRBD2. The CDR3 loop is CASSRTSGLTDTQYF. CDR3 nucleotide sequence: TGCGCCAGCAGCCGGACTAGCGGCCTCACAGATACGCAGTATTTT.